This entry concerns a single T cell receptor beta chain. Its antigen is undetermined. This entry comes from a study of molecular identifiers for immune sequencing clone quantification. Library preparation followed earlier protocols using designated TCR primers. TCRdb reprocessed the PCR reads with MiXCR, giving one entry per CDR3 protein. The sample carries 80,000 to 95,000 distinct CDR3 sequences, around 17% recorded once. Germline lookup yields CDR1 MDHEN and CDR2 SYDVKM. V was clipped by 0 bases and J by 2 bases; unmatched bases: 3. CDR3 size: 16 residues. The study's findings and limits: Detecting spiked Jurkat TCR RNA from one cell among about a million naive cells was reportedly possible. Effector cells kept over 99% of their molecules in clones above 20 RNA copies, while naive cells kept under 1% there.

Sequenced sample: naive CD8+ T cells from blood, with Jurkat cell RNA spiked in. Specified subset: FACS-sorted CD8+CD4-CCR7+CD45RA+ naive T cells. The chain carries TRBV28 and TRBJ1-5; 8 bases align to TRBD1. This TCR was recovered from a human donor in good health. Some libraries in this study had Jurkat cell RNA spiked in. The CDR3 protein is CASSLWGTGGNQPQHF. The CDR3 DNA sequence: TGTGCCAGCAGTTTATGGGGGACAGGCGGCAATCAGCCCCAGCATTTT.